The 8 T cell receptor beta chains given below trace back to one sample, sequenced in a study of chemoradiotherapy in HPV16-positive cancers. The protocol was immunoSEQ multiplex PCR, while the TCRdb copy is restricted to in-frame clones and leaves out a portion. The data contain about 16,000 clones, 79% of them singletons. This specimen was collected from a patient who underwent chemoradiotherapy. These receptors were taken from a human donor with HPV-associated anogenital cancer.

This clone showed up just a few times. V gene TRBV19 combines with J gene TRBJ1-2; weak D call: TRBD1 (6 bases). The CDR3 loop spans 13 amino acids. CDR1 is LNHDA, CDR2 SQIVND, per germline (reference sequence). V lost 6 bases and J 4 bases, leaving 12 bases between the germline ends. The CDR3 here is CASSPQGTYGYTF. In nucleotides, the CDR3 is TGTGCCAGTAGCCCACAGGGTACCTATGGCTACACCTTC.

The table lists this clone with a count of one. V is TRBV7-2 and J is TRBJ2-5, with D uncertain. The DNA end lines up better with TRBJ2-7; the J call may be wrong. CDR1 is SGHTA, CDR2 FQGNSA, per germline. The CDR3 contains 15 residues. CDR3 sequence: CASSYIGGMNYEQYF. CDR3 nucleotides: TGTGCCAGCAGCTATATAGGTGGGATGAACTACGAGCAGTACTTC.

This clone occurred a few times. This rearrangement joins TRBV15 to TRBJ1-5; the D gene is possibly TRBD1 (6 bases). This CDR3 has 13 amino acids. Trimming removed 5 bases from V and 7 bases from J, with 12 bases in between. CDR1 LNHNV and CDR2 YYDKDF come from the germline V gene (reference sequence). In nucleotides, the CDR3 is TGTGCCACCAGCTCGGGGGCCAGGCAGCCCCAGCATTTT. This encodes CATSSGARQPQHF. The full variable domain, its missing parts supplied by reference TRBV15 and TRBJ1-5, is DAMVIQNPRYQVTQFGKPVTLSCSQTLNHNVMYWYQQKSSQAPKLLFHYYDKDFNNEADTPDNFQSRRPNTSFCFLDIRSPGLGDTAMYLCATSSGARQPQHFGDGTRLSIL.

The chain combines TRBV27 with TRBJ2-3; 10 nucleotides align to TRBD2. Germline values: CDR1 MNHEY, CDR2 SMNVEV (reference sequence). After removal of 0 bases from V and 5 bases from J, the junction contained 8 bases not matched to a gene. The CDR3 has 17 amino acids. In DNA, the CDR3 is TGTGCCAGCAGTTTATCGAAAACTAGCGGGGTGGGAGATACGCAGTATTTT. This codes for CASSLSKTSGVGDTQYF.

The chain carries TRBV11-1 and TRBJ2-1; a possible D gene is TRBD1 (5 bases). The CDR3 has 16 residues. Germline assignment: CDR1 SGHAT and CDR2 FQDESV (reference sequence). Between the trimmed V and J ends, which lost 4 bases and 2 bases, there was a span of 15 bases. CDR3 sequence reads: CASSSGRGPPYNEQFF. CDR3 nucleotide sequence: TGTGCCAGCAGCTCAGGGCGAGGACCCCCCTACAATGAGCAGTTCTTC.

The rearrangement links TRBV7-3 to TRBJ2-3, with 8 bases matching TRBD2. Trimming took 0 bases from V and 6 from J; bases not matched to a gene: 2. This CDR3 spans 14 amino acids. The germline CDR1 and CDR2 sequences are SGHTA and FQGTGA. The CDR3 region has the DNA TGTGCCAGCAGCTTAACCGGGGGGGCGGATACGCAGTATTTT. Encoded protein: CASSLTGGADTQYF.

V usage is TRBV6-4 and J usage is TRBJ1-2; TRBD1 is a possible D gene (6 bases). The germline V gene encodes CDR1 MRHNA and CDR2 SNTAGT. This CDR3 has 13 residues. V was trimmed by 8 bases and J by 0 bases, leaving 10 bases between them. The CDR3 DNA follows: TGTGCCAGCCGGGACACTTCTAACTATGGCTACACCTTC. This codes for CASRDTSNYGYTF.

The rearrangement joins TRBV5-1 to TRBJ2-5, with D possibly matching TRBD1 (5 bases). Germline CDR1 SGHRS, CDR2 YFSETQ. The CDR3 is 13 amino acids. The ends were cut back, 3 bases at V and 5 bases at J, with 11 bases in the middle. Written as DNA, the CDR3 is TGCGCCAGCAGCTCCGCGCAGGGTGAGACCCAGTACTTC. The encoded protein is CASSSAQGETQYF.